This TCR beta chain was observed in a study of blood T cell repertoires in COVID-19. This clone was detected a few times. Generated by immunoSEQ multiplex PCR, the TCRdb table keeps only in-frame clones and is missing some. The data contain approximately 290,000 clones, 70% to 90% of them singletons. The CDR3 has 14 amino acids. Looked up from germline, CDR1 is MDHEN and CDR2 is SYDVKM. Deletions cut 7 bases from V and 0 bases from J, with 13 bases between. Sequencing was performed on PBMCs or T cells enriched from blood (not recorded which). The V gene is TRBV28, the J gene TRBJ2-7, with D perhaps TRBD2 (5 bases). This receptor was identified in a woman aged 25 to 39 who had recovered from COVID-19. The chain's CDR3 is CASTLRGISYEQYF. The CDR3 region has the DNA TGTGCCAGCACCCTGAGAGGGATCTCCTACGAGCAGTACTTC.